The 14 T cell receptor beta chains below come from one sample, sequenced in a study of blood T cell repertoires in COVID-19. Measured with immunoSEQ multiplex PCR; TCRdb has only the in-frame clones, and not every one. Of 150,000 to 200,000 clones in the sample, roughly 88% are singletons; the top ten hold roughly 4.2%. Sequencing input: peripheral blood. All receptors derive from a woman between 25 and 40 years old with acute or convalescent COVID-19.

The V gene is TRBV7-9, the J gene TRBJ1-3, with 7 bases identical to TRBD1. The junction had 12 bases not matched to a gene; V was cut back by 5 bases and J by 8 bases. The CDR3 sequence is 15 residues long. Per germline, CDR1 SEHNR and CDR2 FQNEAQ (reference sequence). CDR3 sequence (DNA): TGTGCCAGCAGCCCCACCTCTCGACAGGGTTACACCATATATTTT. It is translated as CASSPTSRQGYTIYF. The full variable domain, in which reference TRBV7-9 and TRBJ1-3 provide the parts outside the CDR3, is DTGVSQNPRHKITKRGQNVTFRCDPISEHNRLYWYRQTLGQGPEFLTYFQNEAQLEKSRLLSDRFSAERPKGSFSTLEIQRTEQGDSAMYLCASSPTSRQGYTIYFGEGSWLTVV.

V is TRBV5-1 and J is TRBJ2-7; D possibly corresponds to TRBD2 (6 bases). This CDR3 region has 15 residues. Between the trimmed V and J ends, which lost 4 bases and 9 bases, there was a span of 23 bases. Germline-derived CDR1 and CDR2 are SGHRS and YFSETQ. CDR3 nucleotides: TGCGCCAGCAGCCCCCGTACGGGGGAACCCTCAGGGCAGTACTTC. Amino acid sequence: CASSPRTGEPSGQYF.

The chain recombines TRBV5-1 with TRBJ2-3; 9 bases align to TRBD2. The V gene end was trimmed by 1 base and the J gene end by 6 bases; junction bases not matched to a gene: 6. The CDR3 totals 15 residues. CDR1 and CDR2 (germline): SGHRS, YFSETQ. The DNA for the CDR3 is TGCGCCAGCAGCTTGAACTTAGCGGGAGTGGATACGCAGTATTTT. Amino acid sequence: CASSLNLAGVDTQYF. Looking up the rest from reference TRBV5-1 and TRBJ2-3 gives the full variable domain: KAGVTQTPRYLIKTRGQQVTLSCSPISGHRSVSWYQQTPGQGLQFLFEYFSETQRNKGNFPGRFSGRQFSNSRSEMNVSTLELGDSALYLCASSLNLAGVDTQYFGPGTRLTVL.

The V and J genes are TRBV15 and TRBJ2-1; maybe TRBD2 (6 bases). Trimming took 0 bases from V and 5 from J, leaving 11 bases between them. The CDR3 loop spans 15 amino acids. Germline assignment: CDR1 LNHNV and CDR2 YYDKDF (reference sequence). CDR3 protein: CATSRDPTGDNEQFF. Written as DNA, the CDR3 is TGTGCCACCAGCAGAGATCCAACGGGAGACAATGAGCAGTTCTTC.

This clone appeared once. V and J are TRBV11-2 and TRBJ1-2; 9 bases fit TRBD1. The CDR3 has 15 amino acids. The V gene end was trimmed by 3 bases and the J gene end by 7 bases; junction bases not matched to a gene: 9. Germline assignment: CDR1 SGHAT and CDR2 FQNNGV. As DNA, the CDR3 is TGTGCCAGCAGCTTCTCAGGGGGGACAGGGCTTGGCTACACCTTC. It codes for CASSFSGGTGLGYTF. Full variable domain (remainder filled in from reference TRBV11-2 and TRBJ1-2): EAGVAQSPRYKIIEKRQSVAFWCNPISGHATLYWYQQILGQGPKLLIQFQNNGVVDDSQLPKDRFSAERLKGVDSTLKIQPAKLEDSAVYLCASSFSGGTGLGYTFGSGTRLTVV.

CDR3 nucleotide sequence: TGTGCCAGTAGTATAGCGGGACAGACAACTAATGAAAAACTGTTTTTT. This translates into CASSIAGQTTNEKLFF. The J gene is TRBJ1-4, the V gene TRBV19; 7 bases align to TRBD1. Germline CDR1 reads LNHDA; CDR2 reads SQIVND (reference sequence). J gave up 0 bases and V 1 base, and 2 bases lay outside the gene matches. This CDR3 has 16 amino acids.

The V and J genes are TRBV29-1 and TRBJ2-1, with 9 bases fitting TRBD2. The CDR3 sequence is 14 residues long. Germline V gives CDR1 SQVTM, CDR2 ANQGSEA. Losses at the gene ends were 1 base for V and 6 bases for J; bases not matched to a gene: 4. The DNA of the CDR3 is TGCAGCGTTGAAGGGGTAGCGGGAGTCAATGAGCAGTTCTTC. It translates to CSVEGVAGVNEQFF.

The genes are TRBV5-4 and TRBJ2-2; 11 nucleotides agree with TRBD1. J was trimmed by 8 bases and V by 4 bases; bases with no gene match: 7. Germline values: CDR1 SGHNT, CDR2 YYREEE (reference sequence). The CDR3 is made up of 15 amino acids. The CDR3 DNA follows: TGTGCCAGCAGCCTAGGGACAGGGGGTTTGGGGGAGCTGTTTTTT. As protein: CASSLGTGGLGELFF.

V and J are TRBV10-1 and TRBJ2-2, with 7 bases aligning to TRBD1. This CDR3 comprises 16 residues. The V gene end was trimmed by 4 bases and the J gene end by 5 bases; junction bases not matched to a gene: 10. Germline loops: CDR1 WNHNN, CDR2 SYGVQD (reference sequence). The CDR3 protein is CASSAIAGTDTGELFF. CDR3 sequence (DNA): TGCGCCAGCAGTGCTATAGCCGGGACAGATACCGGGGAGCTGTTTTTT.

The chain recombines TRBV7-9 with TRBJ2-2; TRBD2 agrees at 13 bases. The trim removed 5 bases at V and 0 bases at J, leaving 6 bases unmatched. The CDR3 is made up of 18 amino acids. Germline values: CDR1 SEHNR, CDR2 FQNEAQ (reference sequence). In nucleotides, the CDR3 is TGTGCCAGCAGCCAGACTAGCGGGAGGTTTCCGAACACCGGGGAGCTGTTTTTT. Translating it yields CASSQTSGRFPNTGELFF.

The CDR3 DNA reads as TGTGCCAGCAGTTTAGCGGGTGATACCAATCAGCCCCAGCATTTT. The encoded protein is CASSLAGDTNQPQHF. V and J are TRBV28 and TRBJ1-5; no definite D call. V shed 2 bases and J shed 3 bases, with 11 bases lying between them. The CDR3 is made up of 15 amino acids. Germline V lookup: CDR1 MDHEN, CDR2 SYDVKM.

J is TRBJ1-4 and V is TRBV29-1; unclear D gene. The CDR3 is 13 residues long. Trimming shortened V by 7 bases and J by 8 bases, and 17 bases separated the two germline ends. Germline V gene data show CDR1 as SQVTM and CDR2 as ANQGSEA. CDR3 coding DNA: TGCAGCGCCGCCCCCTGGACGGGAGAAAAACTGTTTTTT. The encoded protein is CSAAPWTGEKLFF.

V and J are TRBV2 and TRBJ2-5; D is ambiguous. The CDR3 covers 14 residues. V lost 6 bases and J lost 2, with 13 bases in between. Germline V gene data show CDR1 as SNHLY and CDR2 as FYNNEI. This CDR3 is CASSRRHTQETQYF. The CDR3 DNA reads as TGTGCCAGCAGCCGCAGGCATACTCAAGAGACCCAGTACTTC.

In its sample, this clone was seen a few times. V and J are TRBV2 and TRBJ1-2, with D tentatively TRBD1 (6 bases). Germline CDR1 and CDR2: SNHLY and FYNNEI. Trimming pared 5 bases from V and 8 bases from J, leaving 15 bases between. This CDR3 is built from 13 residues. The CDR3, as DNA: TGTGCCAGCAGTAAAGAGGCAGGGGAAGGCTACACCTTC. Translating gives CASSKEAGEGYTF.